A selection of T cell receptor beta chains follows, all from one sample in a study of regulatory T cells in long-lasting Graves disease. TCRdb processed the multiplex PCR reads anew with MiXCR; each CDR3 protein has one entry. The profile covers about 470,000 distinct CDR3 sequences, with less than 25% appearing a single time and about 8.3% taken by the ten largest. The specimen was peripheral blood mononuclear cells (PBMCs), collected when the disease was refractory, from a patient treated with antithyroid drugs. The receptors come from a female donor with Graves disease. CDR3s include the opening cysteine and the closing phenylalanine or tryptophan. D genes are given only for firm matches. Size tells how often a clone was seen (once, few, many) or the class of an expanded clone, and some rows leave it out.

J gene | D gene | V gene | clone size | CDR3 protein | CDR3 DNA
TRBJ1-3 | NA | TRBV20-1 | many | CSAAEKGGGNTIYF | TGCAGTGCGGCGGAGAAAGGAGGTGGAAACACCATATATTTT
TRBJ1-1 | NA | TRBV3-1 | many | CASSQGRGTEAFF | TGTGCCAGCAGCCAAGGCCGAGGTACTGAAGCTTTCTTT
TRBJ1-2 | NA | TRBV7-2 | NA | CASSNLGPGYGYTF | TGTGCCAGCAGCAACCTCGGGCCGGGCTATGGCTACACCTTC
TRBJ2-1 | NA | TRBV7-2 | few | CVSSFEGVSYNEQFF | TGTGTCAGCAGCTTCGAGGGAGTTTCATACAATGAGCAGTTCTTC
TRBJ1-2 | TRBD1 | TRBV7-2 | many | CASSLSGGTREGYTF | TGTGCCAGCAGCTTATCAGGGGGCACAAGGGAAGGCTACACCTTC
TRBJ2-2 | NA | TRBV12-3/TRBV12-4 | NA | CASSLARGRGSGELFF | TGTGCCAGCAGTTTGGCGAGGGGGCGGGGTTCGGGGGAGCTGTTTTTT
TRBJ2-1 | NA | TRBV7-9 | NA | CASSWPPAPNEQFF | TGTGCCAGCAGTTGGCCGCCGGCTCCCAATGAGCAGTTCTTC
TRBJ2-7 | NA | TRBV6-2/TRBV6-3 | few | CASSYSYSSYEQYF | TGTGCCAGCAGTTACTCGTACAGCTCCTACGAGCAGTACTTC
TRBJ1-1 | NA | TRBV7-9 | few | CASSPEGFVAEAFF | TGTGCCAGCAGCCCCGAGGGTTTCGTCGCTGAAGCTTTCTTT
TRBJ2-5 | TRBD2 | TRBV15 | many | CATSRDRGLAEQETQYF | TGTGCCACCAGCAGAGATCGGGGACTAGCGGAACAAGAGACCCAGTACTTC
TRBJ2-7 | NA | TRBV30 | many | CALSRDSYEQYF | TGTGCCTTATCGCGGGACAGCTACGAGCAGTACTTC
TRBJ1-4 | NA | TRBV27 | NA | CASRSLDSRWEKLFF | TGTGCCAGCAGGTCGTTAGACAGCAGGTGGGAAAAACTGTTTTTT
TRBJ1-1 | NA | TRBV20-1 | many | CSARAQGTEAFF | TGCAGTGCTAGAGCCCAGGGGACTGAAGCTTTCTTT
TRBJ1-2 | NA | TRBV7-2 | many | CASSLAGNYGYTF | TGTGCCAGCAGCTTAGCAGGGAACTATGGCTACACCTTC
TRBJ2-7 | TRBD2 | TRBV20-1 | few | CSASDAPGLASGEQYF | TGCAGTGCTTCTGACGCCCCGGGACTAGCATCCGGCGAGCAGTACTTC
TRBJ2-7 | TRBD1 | TRBV6-1 | many | CASTDRELGEQYF | TGTGCCAGCACGGACAGGGAACTTGGCGAGCAGTACTTC
TRBJ1-2 | NA | TRBV12-3/TRBV12-4 | many | CASSFSLAGEYGYTF | TGTGCCAGCAGTTTTTCTCTGGCAGGGGAATATGGCTACACCTTC
TRBJ1-1 | NA | TRBV5-1 | few | CASSLAGSITEAFF | TGCGCCAGCAGCTTGGCAGGGTCGATCACTGAAGCTTTCTTT
TRBJ1-1 | NA | TRBV5-5 | many | CASSFDYLNTEAFF | TGTGCCAGCAGTTTTGACTATCTGAACACTGAAGCTTTCTTT
TRBJ2-2 | NA | TRBV2 | few | CASINALGTGELFF | TGTGCCAGCATAAACGCGCTGGGCACCGGGGAGCTGTTTTTT
TRBJ2-4 | TRBD2 | TRBV19 | NA | CASRPLSSGGKNIQYF | TGTGCCAGCAGGCCGCTTTCGTCGGGGGGCAAAAACATTCAGTACTTC
TRBJ1-2 | NA | TRBV4-1 | few | CASSQTPVRGQLYGYTF | TGCGCCAGCAGCCAGACCCCCGTACGCGGACAGCTCTATGGCTACACCTTC
TRBJ2-7 | TRBD2 | TRBV13 | NA | CASSPGASGRNEQYF | TGTGCCAGCAGCCCAGGGGCTAGCGGGAGGAACGAGCAGTACTTC
TRBJ2-5 | TRBD2 | TRBV20-1 | many | CSARTSGREQETQYF | TGCAGTGCAAGGACTAGCGGGAGGGAGCAAGAGACCCAGTACTTC
TRBJ1-4 | NA | TRBV18 | many | CASSPLSWDEKLFF | TGTGCCAGCTCACCACTCAGCTGGGATGAAAAACTGTTTTTT
TRBJ2-2 | NA | TRBV11-1 | many | CASSLSATKNTGELFF | TGTGCCAGCAGCTTAAGCGCGACCAAGAACACCGGGGAGCTGTTTTTT
TRBJ1-1 | NA | TRBV28 | many | CASSLSFSEAFF | TGTGCCAGCAGTTTATCCTTTAGTGAAGCTTTCTTT
TRBJ2-7 | NA | TRBV6-9 | NA | CASSYQGPPNYEQYF | TGTGCCAGCAGTTATCAGGGGCCCCCAAACTACGAGCAGTACTTC
TRBJ1-5 | NA | TRBV28 | many | CASSFIGLGNQPQHF | TGTGCCAGCAGTTTCATCGGCCTGGGCAATCAGCCCCAGCATTTT
TRBJ2-7 | TRBD2 | TRBV20-1 | many | CSAKTGTSDFYEQYF | TGCAGTGCTAAAACGGGGACTAGCGACTTCTACGAGCAGTACTTC
TRBJ2-1 | NA | TRBV19 | NA | CASSEQLGGQFF | TGTGCCAGTAGTGAACAGTTGGGAGGGCAGTTCTTC
TRBJ1-2 | NA | TRBV7-2 | NA | CASSLAGWGYTF | TGTGCCAGCAGCTTAGCAGGTTGGGGCTACACCTTC
TRBJ2-5 | TRBD2 | TRBV29-1 | NA | CSVEEGGLYF | TGCAGCGTTGAAGAGGGGGGGTTGTACTTC
TRBJ1-2 | NA | TRBV6-1 | few | CASNGGGYGYTF | TGTGCCAGCAATGGGGGGGGCTATGGCTACACCTTC
TRBJ2-1 | NA | TRBV19 | NA | CASRTLAVGYNEQFF | TGTGCCAGTAGAACATTGGCGGTCGGTTACAATGAGCAGTTCTTC
TRBJ2-3 | NA | TRBV6-5 | NA | CASSYGRGYTDTQYF | TGCGCCAGCAGTTACGGCCGGGGGTACACAGATACGCAGTATTTT
TRBJ1-5 | NA | TRBV30 | many | CAWSDWTSNQPQHF | TGTGCCTGGAGTGACTGGACAAGCAATCAGCCCCAGCATTTT
TRBJ1-5 | NA | TRBV30 | few | CALESGGNQPQHF | TGTGCCCTCGAGAGTGGAGGGAATCAGCCCCAGCATTTT
TRBJ1-1 | TRBD1 | TRBV7-2 | many | CASSLAGQGRTEAFF | TGTGCCAGCAGCTTAGCGGGACAGGGAAGAACTGAAGCTTTCTTT
TRBJ1-2 | NA | TRBV27 | many | CASSTLDWKDGYTF | TGTGCCAGCAGTACCCTCGATTGGAAGGATGGCTACACCTTC
TRBJ2-1 | TRBD2 | TRBV7-8 | NA | CASSGSGGYNEQFF | TGTGCCAGCAGCGGTAGCGGGGGGTACAATGAGCAGTTCTTC
TRBJ1-2 | NA | TRBV29-1 | few | CSVATGSYGYTF | TGCAGCGTTGCTACAGGGTCCTATGGCTACACCTTC
TRBJ2-4 | NA | TRBV7-2 | few | CASRVGENIQYF | TGTGCCAGCCGGGTAGGCGAAAACATTCAGTACTTC
TRBJ1-2 | NA | TRBV20-1 | many | CSARRAKGYTF | TGCAGTGCTAGACGAGCAAAAGGCTACACCTTC